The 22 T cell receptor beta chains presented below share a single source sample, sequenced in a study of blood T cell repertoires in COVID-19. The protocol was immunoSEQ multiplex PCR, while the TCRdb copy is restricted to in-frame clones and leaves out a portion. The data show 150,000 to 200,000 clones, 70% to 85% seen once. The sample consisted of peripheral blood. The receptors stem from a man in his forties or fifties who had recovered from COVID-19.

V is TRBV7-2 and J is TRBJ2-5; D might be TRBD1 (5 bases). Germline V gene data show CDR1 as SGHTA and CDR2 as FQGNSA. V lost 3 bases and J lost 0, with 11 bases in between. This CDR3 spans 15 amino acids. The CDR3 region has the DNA TGTGCCAGCAGCTTGCAGGGCTGGGACCAAGAGACCCAGTACTTC. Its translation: CASSLQGWDQETQYF.

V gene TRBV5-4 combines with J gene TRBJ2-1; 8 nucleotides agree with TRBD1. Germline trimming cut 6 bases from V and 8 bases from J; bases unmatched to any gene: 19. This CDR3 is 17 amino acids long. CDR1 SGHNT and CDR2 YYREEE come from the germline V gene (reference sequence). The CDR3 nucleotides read TGTGCCAGCACCCCTTTACCCCAGGGGGCGAGGAACGATGAGCAGTTCTTC. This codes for CASTPLPQGARNDEQFF.

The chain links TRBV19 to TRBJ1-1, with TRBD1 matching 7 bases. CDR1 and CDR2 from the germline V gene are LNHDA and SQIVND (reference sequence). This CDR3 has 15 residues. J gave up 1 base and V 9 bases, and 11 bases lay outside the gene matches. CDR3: CARGSGGSGNTEAFF. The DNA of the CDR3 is TGTGCCAGGGGGTCAGGGGGTTCGGGGAACACTGAAGCTTTCTTT.

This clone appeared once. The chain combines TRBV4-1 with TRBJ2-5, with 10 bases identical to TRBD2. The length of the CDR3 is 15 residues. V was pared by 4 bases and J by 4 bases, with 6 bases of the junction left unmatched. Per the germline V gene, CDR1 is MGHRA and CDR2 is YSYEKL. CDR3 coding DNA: TGCGCCAGCAGCCTTTACAGCGGGAGGGGAGAGACCCAGTACTTC. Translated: CASSLYSGRGETQYF.

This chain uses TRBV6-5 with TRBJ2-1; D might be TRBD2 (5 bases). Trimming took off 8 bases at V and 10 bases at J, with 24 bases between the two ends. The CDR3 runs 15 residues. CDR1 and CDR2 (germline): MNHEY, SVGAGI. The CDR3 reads CASQTYRGVSREQFF. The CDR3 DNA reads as TGTGCCAGCCAAACTTATCGGGGAGTATCTCGGGAGCAGTTCTTC.

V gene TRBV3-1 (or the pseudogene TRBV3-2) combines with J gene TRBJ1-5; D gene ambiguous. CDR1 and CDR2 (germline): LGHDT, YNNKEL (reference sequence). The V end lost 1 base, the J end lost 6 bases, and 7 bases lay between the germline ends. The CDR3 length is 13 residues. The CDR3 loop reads CASSQAGGQPQHF. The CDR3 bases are TGTGCCAGCAGCCAAGCGGGTGGTCAGCCCCAGCATTTT.

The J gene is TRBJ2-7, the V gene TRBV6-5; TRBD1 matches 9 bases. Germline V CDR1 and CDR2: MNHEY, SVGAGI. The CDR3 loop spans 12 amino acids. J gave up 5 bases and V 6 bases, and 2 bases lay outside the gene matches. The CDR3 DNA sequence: TGTGCCAGCAGCCGGACAGGGGACGAGCAGTACTTC. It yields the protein CASSRTGDEQYF.

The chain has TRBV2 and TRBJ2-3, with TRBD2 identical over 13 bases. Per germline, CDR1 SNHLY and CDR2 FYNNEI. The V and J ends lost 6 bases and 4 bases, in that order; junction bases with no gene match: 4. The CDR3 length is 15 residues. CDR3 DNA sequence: TGTGCCAGCAGGAGGACTAGCGGGAGATCAGATACGCAGTATTTT. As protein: CASRRTSGRSDTQYF.

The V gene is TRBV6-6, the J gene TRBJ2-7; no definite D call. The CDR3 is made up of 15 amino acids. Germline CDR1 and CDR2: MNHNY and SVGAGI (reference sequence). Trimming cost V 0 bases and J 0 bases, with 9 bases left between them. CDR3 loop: CASSYSVYGSYEQYF. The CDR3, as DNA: TGTGCCAGCAGTTACTCGGTATACGGCTCCTACGAGCAGTACTTC.

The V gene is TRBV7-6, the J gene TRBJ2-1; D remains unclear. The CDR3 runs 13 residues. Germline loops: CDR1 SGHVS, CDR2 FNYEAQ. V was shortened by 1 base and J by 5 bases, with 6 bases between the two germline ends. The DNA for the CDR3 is TGTGCCAGCAGCTTAGGTCCCAACAATGAGCAGTTCTTC. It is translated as CASSLGPNNEQFF.

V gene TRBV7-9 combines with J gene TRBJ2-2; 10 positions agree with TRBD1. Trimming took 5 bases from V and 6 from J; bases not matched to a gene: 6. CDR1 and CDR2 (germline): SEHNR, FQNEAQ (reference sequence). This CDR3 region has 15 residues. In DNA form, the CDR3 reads TGTGCCAGCAGCGCAGACAGGGGGCGCGCCGGGGAGCTGTTTTTT. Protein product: CASSADRGRAGELFF. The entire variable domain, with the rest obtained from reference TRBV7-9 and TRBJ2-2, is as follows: DTGVSQNPRHKITKRGQNVTFRCDPISEHNRLYWYRQTLGQGPEFLTYFQNEAQLEKSRLLSDRFSAERPKGSFSTLEIQRTEQGDSAMYLCASSADRGRAGELFFGEGSRLTVL.

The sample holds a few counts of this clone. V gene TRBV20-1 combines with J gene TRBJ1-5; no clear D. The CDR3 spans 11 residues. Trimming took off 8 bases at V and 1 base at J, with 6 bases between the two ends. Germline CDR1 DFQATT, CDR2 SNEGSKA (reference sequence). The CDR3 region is CSPVSNQPQHF. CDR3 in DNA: TGCAGTCCGGTCAGCAATCAGCCCCAGCATTTT.

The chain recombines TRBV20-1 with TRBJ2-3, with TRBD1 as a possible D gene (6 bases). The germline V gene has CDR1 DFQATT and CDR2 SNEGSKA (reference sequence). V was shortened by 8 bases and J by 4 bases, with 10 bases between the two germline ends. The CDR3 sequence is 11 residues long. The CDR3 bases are TGCAGTTCTGGACAGTCAGATACGCAGTATTTT. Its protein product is CSSGQSDTQYF.

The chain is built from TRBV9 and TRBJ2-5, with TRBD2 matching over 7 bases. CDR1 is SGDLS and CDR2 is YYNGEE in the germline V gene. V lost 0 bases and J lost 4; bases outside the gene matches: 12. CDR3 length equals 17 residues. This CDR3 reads CASSVAGGRASRETQYF. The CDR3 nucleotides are TGTGCCAGCAGCGTAGCTGGGGGGAGGGCCTCTCGAGAGACCCAGTACTTC.

The CDR3 DNA reads as TGTGCCAGCAGCGAGGGACCACGAGCGGGAACCTACGAGCAGTACTTC. Its protein product is CASSEGPRAGTYEQYF. The chain combines TRBV9 with TRBJ2-7, with TRBD2 matching 7 bases. The CDR3 sequence is 16 residues long. The germline CDR1 and CDR2 sequences are SGDLS and YYNGEE. V shed 3 bases, J shed 2 bases, and the junction held 11 bases outside the gene matches.

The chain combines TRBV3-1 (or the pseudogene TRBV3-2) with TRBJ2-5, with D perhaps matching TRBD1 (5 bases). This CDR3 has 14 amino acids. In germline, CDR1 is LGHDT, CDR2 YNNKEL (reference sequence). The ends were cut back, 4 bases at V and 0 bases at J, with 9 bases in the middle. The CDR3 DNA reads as TGTGCCAGCAGCCTCGGACACAACCAAGAGACCCAGTACTTC. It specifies CASSLGHNQETQYF.

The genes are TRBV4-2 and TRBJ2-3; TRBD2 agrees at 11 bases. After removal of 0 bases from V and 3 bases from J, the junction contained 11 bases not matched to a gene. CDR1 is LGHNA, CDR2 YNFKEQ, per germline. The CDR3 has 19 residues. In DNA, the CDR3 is TGTGCCAGCAGCCAAGATCTTGGGCTAGCGGGAGGTTCAACAGATACGCAGTATTTT. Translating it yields CASSQDLGLAGGSTDTQYF.

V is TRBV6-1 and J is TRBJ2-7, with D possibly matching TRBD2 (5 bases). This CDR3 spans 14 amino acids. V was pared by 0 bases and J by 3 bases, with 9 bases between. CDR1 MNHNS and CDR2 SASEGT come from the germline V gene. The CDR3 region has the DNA TGTGCCAGCAGTGAAGCCGGGATCCTCTACGAGCAGTACTTC. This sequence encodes CASSEAGILYEQYF.

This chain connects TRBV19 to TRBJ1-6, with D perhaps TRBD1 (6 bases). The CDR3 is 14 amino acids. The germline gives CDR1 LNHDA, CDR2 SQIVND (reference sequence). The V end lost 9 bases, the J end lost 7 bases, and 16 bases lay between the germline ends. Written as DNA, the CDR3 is TGTGCCAGCGAACAGGGAGTTGGGAATTCACCCCTCCACTTT. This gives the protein CASEQGVGNSPLHF.

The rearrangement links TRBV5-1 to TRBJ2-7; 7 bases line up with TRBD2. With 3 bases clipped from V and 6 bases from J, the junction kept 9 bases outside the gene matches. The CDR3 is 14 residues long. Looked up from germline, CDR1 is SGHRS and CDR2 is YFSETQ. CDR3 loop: CASSSQGGSPEQYF. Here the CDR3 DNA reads TGCGCCAGCAGCTCCCAAGGCGGGAGCCCCGAGCAGTACTTC.

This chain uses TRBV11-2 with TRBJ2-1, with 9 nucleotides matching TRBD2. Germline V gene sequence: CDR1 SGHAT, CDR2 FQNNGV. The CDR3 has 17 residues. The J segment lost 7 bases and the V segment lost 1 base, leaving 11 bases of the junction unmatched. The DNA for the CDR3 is TGTGCCAGCAGCTTAGGGGGCGGGGTAGCGGGAGTAAATGAGCAGTTCTTC. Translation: CASSLGGGVAGVNEQFF.

CDR3 nucleotide sequence: TGTGCCAGCAGTTTATGGCTAGCGGGGACAGAGACCCAGTACTTC. It encodes CASSLWLAGTETQYF. The V gene is TRBV28, the J gene TRBJ2-5; 9 bases align to TRBD2. V lost 0 bases to trimming and J lost 4 bases; unmatched junction nucleotides: 3. CDR3 length: 15 amino acids. Germline-derived CDR1 and CDR2 are MDHEN and SYDVKM.